This T cell receptor (beta chain) comes out of a study of siplizumab effects on memory and regulatory T cells. Study conclusions and caveats: Where siplizumab was present, mappable alloreactive CD4+ clones averaged around 63% Treg-derived, compared with 25% to 30% in controls. Naive T cells apparently outstripped memory cells in diversity and seemed major alloresponse contributors. Siplizumab led to significantly less abundant alloreactive sequences that could be traced back to unstimulated CD4+ memory cells.

The table came from immunoSEQ multiplex PCR; TCRdb's copy has only in-frame clones and leaves some out. The data contain about 110,000 clones, roughly nine tenths of them singletons. Germline V lookup: CDR1 MDHEN, CDR2 SYDVKM. Deletions cut 8 bases from V and 7 bases from J, with 17 bases between. This CDR3 region has 14 residues. This clone was seen a single time. The antigen is not known. The rearrangement uses TRBV28 and TRBJ1-4; no clear D gene. The sequence was obtained from a human donor in good health. Sequencing used Tregs sorted from blood. CDR3 in amino acids: CASSLGPPGEKLFF. In DNA, the CDR3 is TGTGCCAGCTCACTTGGGCCCCCAGGTGAAAAACTGTTTTTT.